This T cell receptor (beta chain) is drawn from a study of early T cells in non-severe SARS-CoV-2 infection. In the study overall: Alpha and beta chains were unpaired, from unsorted whole-blood bulk RNA. Overall study findings and caveats: There was a bias toward anti-spike CD8 responses in VDJdb matching, which missed private and CD4 specificities.

This CDR3 spans 13 amino acids. Germline CDR1 is DFQATT and CDR2 is SNEGSKA (reference sequence). This clonotype was counted at least ten times. The antigen is not known. A single record per CDR3 protein comes from TCRdb applying MiXCR to the 5' RACE reads. The sample lists roughly 58,000 distinct CDR3 sequences; 6.2% were seen once. The V gene is TRBV20-1, the J gene TRBJ2-4; possible D gene TRBD2, 5 bases. Sequenced input: whole blood. The clonotype was recovered from an adult who was a healthcare worker with PCR-confirmed SARS-CoV-2 infection or an uninfected control (not recorded which). The CDR3 sequence: CSYSDLAKNIQYF. Here the CDR3 DNA reads TGCAGCTATAGCGACTTAGCCAAAAACATTCAGTACTTC.